The sequence of this T cell receptor (beta chain) was determined in a study of graft-versus-host responses after intestinal transplantation. Study in general: Once they had received anti-thymocyte globulin induction, all recipients took tacrolimus and steroids for about 3 years.

This CDR3 is 14 amino acids long. V lost 2 bases, J lost 2 bases, and 7 bases lay in between. In germline, CDR1 is ENHRY, CDR2 SYGVKD. Measured with immunoSEQ multiplex PCR; TCRdb has only the in-frame clones, and not every one. The sample lists about 89,000 clones, 94% occurring once. This clone has just a few counts. The antigen is unknown. General study points: The study found high graft-versus-host to host-versus-graft clonal ratios in allografts of patients with graft-donor T cell macrochimerism. GvH clones turned up in recipient marrow; some had shown up first in ileum or blood. After transplant, early declines in HvG clones were associated with peak levels of circulating GvH clones.

The V gene is TRBV10-3, the J gene TRBJ1-3; D ambiguous. The sequences come from unstimulated CD4+ T cells sorted from spleen or lymph node cells, collected before transplant. This TCR came from a human donor who was the organ donor for an intestinal transplant. The CDR3 nucleotides are TGTGCCATCAGTGAGAGGGCAGCTGGAAACACCATATATTTT. Amino acid sequence: CAISERAAGNTIYF.